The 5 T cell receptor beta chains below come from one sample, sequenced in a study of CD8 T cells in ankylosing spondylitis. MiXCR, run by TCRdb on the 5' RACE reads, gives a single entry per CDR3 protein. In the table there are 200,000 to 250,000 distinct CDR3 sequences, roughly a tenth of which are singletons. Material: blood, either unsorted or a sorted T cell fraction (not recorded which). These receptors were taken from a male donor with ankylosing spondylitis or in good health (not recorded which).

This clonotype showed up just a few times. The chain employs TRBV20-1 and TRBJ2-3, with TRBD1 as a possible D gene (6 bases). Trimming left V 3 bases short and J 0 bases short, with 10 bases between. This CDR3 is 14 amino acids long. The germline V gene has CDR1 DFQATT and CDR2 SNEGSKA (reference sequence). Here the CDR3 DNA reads TGCAGTGCTAGCACAGGGTTTAGCACAGATACGCAGTATTTT. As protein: CSASTGFSTDTQYF.

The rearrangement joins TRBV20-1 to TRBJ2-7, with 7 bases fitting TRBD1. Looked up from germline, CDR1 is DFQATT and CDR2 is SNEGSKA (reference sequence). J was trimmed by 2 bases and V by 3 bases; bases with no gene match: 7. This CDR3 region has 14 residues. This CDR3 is CSARTGQPPYEQYF. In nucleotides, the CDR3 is TGCAGTGCTAGGACGGGACAGCCCCCCTACGAGCAGTACTTC.

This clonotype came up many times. The CDR3 region has the DNA TGTGCCAGCAGTTTAGAAGCGGCAGCTAGCACAGATACGCAGTATTTT. It codes for CASSLEAAASTDTQYF. This sequence joins TRBV27 and TRBJ2-3; tentatively, D is TRBD2 (5 bases). V was trimmed by 2 bases and J by 0 bases, leaving 12 bases between them. Germline V gene lookup returns CDR1 MNHEY and CDR2 SMNVEV (reference sequence). This CDR3 region has 16 residues.

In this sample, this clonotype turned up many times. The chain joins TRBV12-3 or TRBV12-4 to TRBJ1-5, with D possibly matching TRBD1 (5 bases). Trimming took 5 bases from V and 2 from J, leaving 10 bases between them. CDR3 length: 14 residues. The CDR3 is CASSIQGGNQPQHF. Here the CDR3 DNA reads TGTGCCAGCAGTATCCAGGGTGGCAATCAGCCCCAGCATTTT.

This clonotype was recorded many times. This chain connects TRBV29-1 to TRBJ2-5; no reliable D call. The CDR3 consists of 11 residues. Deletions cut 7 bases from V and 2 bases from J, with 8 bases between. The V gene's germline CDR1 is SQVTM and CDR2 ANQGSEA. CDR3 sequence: CSAGWQETQYF. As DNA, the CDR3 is TGCAGCGCCGGGTGGCAAGAGACCCAGTACTTC.